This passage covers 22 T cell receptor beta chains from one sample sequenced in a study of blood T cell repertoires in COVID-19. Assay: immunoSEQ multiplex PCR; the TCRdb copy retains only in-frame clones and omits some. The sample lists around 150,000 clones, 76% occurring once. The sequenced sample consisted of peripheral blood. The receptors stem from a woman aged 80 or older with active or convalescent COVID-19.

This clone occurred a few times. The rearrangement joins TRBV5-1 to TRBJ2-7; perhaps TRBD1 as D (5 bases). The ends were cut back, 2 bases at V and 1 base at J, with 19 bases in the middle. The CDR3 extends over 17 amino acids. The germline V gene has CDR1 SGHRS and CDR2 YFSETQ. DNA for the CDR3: TGCGCCAGCAGCTTCCGCGCTTCCAGGGAAGGATCCTACGAGCAGTACTTC. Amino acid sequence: CASSFRASREGSYEQYF.

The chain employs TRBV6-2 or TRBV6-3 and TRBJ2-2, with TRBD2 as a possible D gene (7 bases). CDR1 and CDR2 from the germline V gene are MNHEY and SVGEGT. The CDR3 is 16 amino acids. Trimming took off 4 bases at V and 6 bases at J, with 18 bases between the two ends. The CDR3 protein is CASSSRVRGGPGELFF. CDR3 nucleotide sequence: TGTGCCAGCAGTTCCCGTGTGAGGGGGGGCCCCGGGGAGCTGTTTTTT.

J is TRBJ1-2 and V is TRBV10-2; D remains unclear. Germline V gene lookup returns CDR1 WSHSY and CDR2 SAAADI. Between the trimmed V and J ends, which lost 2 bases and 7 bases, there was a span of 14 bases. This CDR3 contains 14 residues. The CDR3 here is CASSEVLKEGGYTF. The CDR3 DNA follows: TGCGCCAGCAGTGAGGTTTTAAAGGAGGGTGGCTACACCTTC.

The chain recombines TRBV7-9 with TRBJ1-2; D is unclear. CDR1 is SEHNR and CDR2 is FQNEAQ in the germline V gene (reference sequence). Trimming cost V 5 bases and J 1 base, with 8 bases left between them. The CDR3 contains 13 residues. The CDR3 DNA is TGTGCCAGCAGCCCCGGGAGTAACTATGGCTACACCTTC. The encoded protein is CASSPGSNYGYTF.

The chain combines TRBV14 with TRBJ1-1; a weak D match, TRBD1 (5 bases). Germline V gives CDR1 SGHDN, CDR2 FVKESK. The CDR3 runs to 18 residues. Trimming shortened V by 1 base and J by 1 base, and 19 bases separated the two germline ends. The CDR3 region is CASSQVDVQQVPNTEAFF. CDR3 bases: TGTGCCAGCAGCCAAGTGGATGTCCAACAGGTACCGAACACTGAAGCTTTCTTT.

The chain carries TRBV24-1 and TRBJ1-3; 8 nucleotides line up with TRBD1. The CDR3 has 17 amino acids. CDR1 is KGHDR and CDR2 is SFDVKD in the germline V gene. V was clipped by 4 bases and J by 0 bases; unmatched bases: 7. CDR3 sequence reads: CATSEGQAGGSGNTIYF. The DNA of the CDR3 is TGTGCCACCAGTGAGGGACAGGCTGGGGGCTCTGGAAACACCATATATTTT.

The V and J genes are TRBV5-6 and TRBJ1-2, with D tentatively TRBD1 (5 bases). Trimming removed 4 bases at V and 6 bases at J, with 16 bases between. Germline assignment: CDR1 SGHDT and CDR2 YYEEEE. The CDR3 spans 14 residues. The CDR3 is CASSQLSPRDGYTF. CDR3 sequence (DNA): TGTGCCAGCAGCCAACTTTCACCCAGGGATGGCTACACCTTC.

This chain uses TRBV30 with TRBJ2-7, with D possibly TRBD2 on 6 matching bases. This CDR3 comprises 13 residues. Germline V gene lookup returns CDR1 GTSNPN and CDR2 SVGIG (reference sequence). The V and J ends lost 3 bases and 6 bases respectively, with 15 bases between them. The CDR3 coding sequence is TGTGCCTGGAGCACGACCGGCGGGGCCGAGCAGTACTTC. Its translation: CAWSTTGGAEQYF.

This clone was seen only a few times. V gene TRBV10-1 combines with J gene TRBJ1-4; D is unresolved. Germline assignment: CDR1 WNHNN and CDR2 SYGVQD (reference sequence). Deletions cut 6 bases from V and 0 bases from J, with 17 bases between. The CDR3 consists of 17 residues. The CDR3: CASSPRRRLTTNEKLFF. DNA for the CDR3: TGCGCCAGCAGCCCTCGACGGAGGCTAACAACTAATGAAAAACTGTTTTTT.

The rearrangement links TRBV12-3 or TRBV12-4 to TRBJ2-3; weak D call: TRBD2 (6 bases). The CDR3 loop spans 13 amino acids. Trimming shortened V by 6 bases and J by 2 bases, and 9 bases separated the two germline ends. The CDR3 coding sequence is TGTGCCAGCAGGCGGGACTCCACAGATACGCAGTATTTT. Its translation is CASRRDSTDTQYF.

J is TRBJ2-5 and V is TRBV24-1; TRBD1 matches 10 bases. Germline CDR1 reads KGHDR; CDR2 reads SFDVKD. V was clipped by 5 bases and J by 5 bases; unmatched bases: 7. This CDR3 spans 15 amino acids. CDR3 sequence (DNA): TGTGCCACCAGTGTACCGGGACAGGGGACGGAGACCCAGTACTTC. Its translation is CATSVPGQGTETQYF.

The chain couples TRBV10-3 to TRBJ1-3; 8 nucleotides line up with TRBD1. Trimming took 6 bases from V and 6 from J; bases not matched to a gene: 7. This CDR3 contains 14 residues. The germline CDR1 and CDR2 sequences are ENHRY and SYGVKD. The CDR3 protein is CAIRDSGGQNTIYF. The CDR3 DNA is TGTGCCATCAGGGACTCAGGGGGCCAAAACACCATATATTTT.

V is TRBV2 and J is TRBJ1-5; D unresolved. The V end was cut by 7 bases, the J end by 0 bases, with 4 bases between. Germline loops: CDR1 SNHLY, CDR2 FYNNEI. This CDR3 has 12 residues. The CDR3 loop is CASKHSNQPQHF. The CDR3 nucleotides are TGTGCCAGCAAACATAGCAATCAGCCCCAGCATTTT.

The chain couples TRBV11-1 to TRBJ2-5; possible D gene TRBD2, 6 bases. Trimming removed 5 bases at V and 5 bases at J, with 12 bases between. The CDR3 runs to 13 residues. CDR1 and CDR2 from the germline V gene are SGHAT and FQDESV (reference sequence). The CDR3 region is CASSIGLTETQYF. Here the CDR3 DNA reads TGTGCCAGCAGCATAGGACTAACCGAGACCCAGTACTTC.

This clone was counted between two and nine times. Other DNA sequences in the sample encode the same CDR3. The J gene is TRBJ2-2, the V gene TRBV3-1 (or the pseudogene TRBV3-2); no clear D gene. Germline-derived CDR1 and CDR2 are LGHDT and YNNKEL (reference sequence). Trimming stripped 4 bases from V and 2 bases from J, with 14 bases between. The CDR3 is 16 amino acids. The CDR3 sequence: CASSPPRGSNTGELFF. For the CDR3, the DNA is TGTGCCAGCAGCCCGCCAAGAGGCAGCAACACCGGGGAGCTGTTTTTT.

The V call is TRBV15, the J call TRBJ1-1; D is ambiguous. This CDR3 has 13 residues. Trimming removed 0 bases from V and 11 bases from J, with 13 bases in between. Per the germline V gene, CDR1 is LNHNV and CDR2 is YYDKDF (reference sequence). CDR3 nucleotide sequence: TGTGCCACCAGCAGAGATCGATGGGAGTCGGCTTTCTTT. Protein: CATSRDRWESAFF.

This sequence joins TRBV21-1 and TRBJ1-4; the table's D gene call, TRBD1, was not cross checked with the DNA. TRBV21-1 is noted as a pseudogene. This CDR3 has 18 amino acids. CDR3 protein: CASSKERTGTATNEKLFF. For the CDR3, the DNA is TGTGCCAGCAGCAAAGAGAGGACAGGAACGGCAACTAATGAAAAACTGTTTTTT.

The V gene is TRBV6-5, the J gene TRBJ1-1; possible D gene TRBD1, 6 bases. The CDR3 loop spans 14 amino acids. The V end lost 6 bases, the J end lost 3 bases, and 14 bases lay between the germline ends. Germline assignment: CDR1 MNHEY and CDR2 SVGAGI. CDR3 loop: CASSLTGPDTEAFF. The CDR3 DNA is TGTGCCAGCAGCCTAACAGGGCCGGACACTGAAGCTTTCTTT.

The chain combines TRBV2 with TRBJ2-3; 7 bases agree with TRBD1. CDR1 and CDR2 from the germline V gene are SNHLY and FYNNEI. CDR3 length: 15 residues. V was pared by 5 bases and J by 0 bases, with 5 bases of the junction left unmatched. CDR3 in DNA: TGTGCCAGCAGTAAACGGGACAGCAGCACAGATACGCAGTATTTT. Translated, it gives CASSKRDSSTDTQYF.

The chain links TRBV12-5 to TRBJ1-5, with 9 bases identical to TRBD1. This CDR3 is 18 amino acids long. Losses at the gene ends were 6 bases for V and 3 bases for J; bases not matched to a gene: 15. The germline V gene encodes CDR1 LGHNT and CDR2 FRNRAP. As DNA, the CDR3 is TGTGCTAGTGGCTACTCGTACCGGACAGGGGAAGTCAATCAGCCCCAGCATTTT. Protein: CASGYSYRTGEVNQPQHF.

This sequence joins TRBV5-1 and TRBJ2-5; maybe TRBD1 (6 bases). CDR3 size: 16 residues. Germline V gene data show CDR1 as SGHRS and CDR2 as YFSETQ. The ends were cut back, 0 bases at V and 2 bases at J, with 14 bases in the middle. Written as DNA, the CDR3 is TGCGCCAGCAGCTTGGCCTCGGTGAGGGGGCAAGAGACCCAGTACTTC. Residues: CASSLASVRGQETQYF.

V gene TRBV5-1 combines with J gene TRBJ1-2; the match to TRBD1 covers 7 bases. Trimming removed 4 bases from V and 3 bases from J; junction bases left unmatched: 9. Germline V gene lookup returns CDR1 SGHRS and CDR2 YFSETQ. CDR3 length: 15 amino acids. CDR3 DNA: TGCGCCAGCAGCCGGGACAGTGCAAATGACTATGGCTACACCTTC. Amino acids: CASSRDSANDYGYTF.